This TCR beta chain derives from a study of T cell repertoires in aging, cancer and after chemotherapy. Multiplex touch-down PCR with TRB-A/B primers amplified rearranged V-D-J TRB sequences. TCRdb processed the multiplex PCR reads anew with MiXCR; each CDR3 protein has one entry. The top ten clones hold about 25% of a sample with about 1,400 distinct CDR3 sequences, almost 50% of them seen once. TCR beta rearrangements were amplified from peripheral blood genomic DNA. This clonotype has only a few counts. What it binds is unknown. Trimming at V came to 4 bases and at J to 9 bases, leaving 9 bases not matched to a gene. The CDR3 is 15 amino acids. CDR1 is LGHNA, CDR2 YNFKEQ, per germline. Study results and limitations: Healthy donors lost TCR diversity with age mainly through richness, cancer patients through richness and evenness.

V is TRBV4-2 and J is TRBJ2-1, with 10 bases matching TRBD1. The sequence derives from a human donor with a blood cancer. Sequences were obtained from blood. The DNA of the CDR3 is TGTGCCAGCAGCCCTTCTCGGACAGGGGGTACTGAGCAGTTCTTC. Translated, it gives CASSPSRTGGTEQFF.